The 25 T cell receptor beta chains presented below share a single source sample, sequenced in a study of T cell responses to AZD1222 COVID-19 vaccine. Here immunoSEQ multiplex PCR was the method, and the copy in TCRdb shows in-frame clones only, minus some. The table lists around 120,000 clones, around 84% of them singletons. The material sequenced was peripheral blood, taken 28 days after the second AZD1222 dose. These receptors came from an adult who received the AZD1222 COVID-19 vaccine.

The CDR3 spells CASSSGVGETQYF. The CDR3, as DNA: TGTGCCAGCAGCTCAGGGGTAGGAGAGACCCAGTACTTC. This chain uses TRBV11-2 with TRBJ2-5; D perhaps matches TRBD1 (6 bases). There are 13 residues in the CDR3. The V end was cut by 4 bases, the J end by 4 bases, with 10 bases between. In germline, CDR1 is SGHAT, CDR2 FQNNGV.

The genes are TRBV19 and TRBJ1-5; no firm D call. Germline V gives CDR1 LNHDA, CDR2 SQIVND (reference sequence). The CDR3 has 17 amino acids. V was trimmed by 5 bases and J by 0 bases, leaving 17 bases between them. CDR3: CASSLLVATGSNQPQHF. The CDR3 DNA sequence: TGTGCCAGTAGTCTCCTGGTCGCGACGGGTAGCAATCAGCCCCAGCATTTT.

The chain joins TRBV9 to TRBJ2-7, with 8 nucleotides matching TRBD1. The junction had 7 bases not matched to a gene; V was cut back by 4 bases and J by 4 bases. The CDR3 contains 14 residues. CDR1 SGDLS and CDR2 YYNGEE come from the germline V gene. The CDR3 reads CASSPRTGRYEQYF. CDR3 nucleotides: TGTGCCAGCAGCCCTCGGACAGGGCGGTACGAGCAGTACTTC.

The CDR3, as DNA: TGTGCCAGCAGCCCACATATGAACACTGAAGCTTTCTTT. Its protein product is CASSPHMNTEAFF. The chain employs TRBV7-2 and TRBJ1-1, with D unresolved. Trimming removed 5 bases at V and 0 bases at J, with 7 bases between. This CDR3 has 13 residues. Germline V gene lookup returns CDR1 SGHTA and CDR2 FQGNSA. Using reference TRBV7-2 and TRBJ1-1 for the parts outside the CDR3, the full variable domain is GAGVSQSPSNKVTEKGKDVELRCDPISGHTALYWYRQSLGQGLEFLIYFQGNSAPDKSGLPSDRFSAERTGGSVSTLTIQRTQQEDSAVYLCASSPHMNTEAFFGQGTRLTVV.

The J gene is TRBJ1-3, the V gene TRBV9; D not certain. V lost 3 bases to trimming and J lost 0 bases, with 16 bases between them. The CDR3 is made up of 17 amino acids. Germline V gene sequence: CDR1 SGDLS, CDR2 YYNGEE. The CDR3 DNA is TGTGCCAGCAGCGGGCCTGCAGTGGGTGCCTCTGGAAACACCATATATTTT. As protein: CASSGPAVGASGNTIYF.

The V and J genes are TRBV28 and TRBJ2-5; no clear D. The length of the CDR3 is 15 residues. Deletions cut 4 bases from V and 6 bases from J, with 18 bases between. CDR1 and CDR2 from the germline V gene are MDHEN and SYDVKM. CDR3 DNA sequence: TGTGCCAGCAGTTCCTCCCGGGCTCTGCGTAAGACCCAGTACTTC. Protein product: CASSSSRALRKTQYF.

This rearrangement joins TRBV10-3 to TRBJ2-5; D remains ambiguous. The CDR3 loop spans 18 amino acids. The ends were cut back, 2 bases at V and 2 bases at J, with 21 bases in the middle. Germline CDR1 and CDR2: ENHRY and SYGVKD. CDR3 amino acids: CAISEGRRIVINQETQYF. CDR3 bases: TGTGCCATCAGTGAGGGTAGGCGGATCGTTATTAATCAAGAGACCCAGTACTTC.

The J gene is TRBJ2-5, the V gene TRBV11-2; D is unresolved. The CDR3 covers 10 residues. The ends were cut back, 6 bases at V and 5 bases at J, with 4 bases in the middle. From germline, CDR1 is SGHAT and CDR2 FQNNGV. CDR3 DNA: TGTGCCAGCAGGGGGGAGACCCAGTACTTC. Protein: CASRGETQYF. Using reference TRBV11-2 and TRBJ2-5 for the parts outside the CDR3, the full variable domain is EAGVAQSPRYKIIEKRQSVAFWCNPISGHATLYWYQQILGQGPKLLIQFQNNGVVDDSQLPKDRFSAERLKGVDSTLKIQPAKLEDSAVYLCASRGETQYFGPGTRLLVL.

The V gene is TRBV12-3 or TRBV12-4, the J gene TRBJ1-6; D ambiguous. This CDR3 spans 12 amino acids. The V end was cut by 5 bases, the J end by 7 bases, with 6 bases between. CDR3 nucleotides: TGTGCCAGCAGTCCGGGGAATTCACCCCTCCACTTT. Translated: CASSPGNSPLHF.

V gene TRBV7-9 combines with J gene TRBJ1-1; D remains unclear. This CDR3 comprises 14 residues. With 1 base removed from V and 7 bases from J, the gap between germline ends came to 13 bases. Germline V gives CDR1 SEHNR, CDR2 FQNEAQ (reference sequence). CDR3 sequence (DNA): TGTGCCAGCAGCTTAGAAATGAGGACCCATGAAGCTTTCTTT. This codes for CASSLEMRTHEAFF.

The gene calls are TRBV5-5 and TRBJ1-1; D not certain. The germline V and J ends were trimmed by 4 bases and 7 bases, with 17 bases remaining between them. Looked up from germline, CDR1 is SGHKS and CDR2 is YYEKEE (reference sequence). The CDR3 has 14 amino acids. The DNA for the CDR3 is TGTGCCAGCAGCCCGTCGACGCGTCAAGGTGAAGCTTTCTTT. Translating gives CASSPSTRQGEAFF.

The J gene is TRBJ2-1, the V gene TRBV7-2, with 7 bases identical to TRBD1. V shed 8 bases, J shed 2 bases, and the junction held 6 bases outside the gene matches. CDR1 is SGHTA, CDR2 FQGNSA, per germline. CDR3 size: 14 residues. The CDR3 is CASQAGGPYNEQFF. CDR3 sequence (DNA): TGTGCCAGCCAAGCAGGGGGTCCCTACAATGAGCAGTTCTTC.

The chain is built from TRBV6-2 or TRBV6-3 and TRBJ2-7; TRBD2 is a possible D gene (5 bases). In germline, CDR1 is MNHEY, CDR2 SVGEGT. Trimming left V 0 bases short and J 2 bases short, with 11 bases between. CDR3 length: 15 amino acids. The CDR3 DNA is TGTGCCAGCAGTTACTCCTGGAGGAGAGCCTACGAGCAGTACTTC. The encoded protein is CASSYSWRRAYEQYF.

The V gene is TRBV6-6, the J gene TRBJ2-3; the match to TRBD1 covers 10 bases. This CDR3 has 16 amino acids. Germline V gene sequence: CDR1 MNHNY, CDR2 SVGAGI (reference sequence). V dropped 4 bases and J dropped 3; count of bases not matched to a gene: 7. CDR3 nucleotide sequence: TGTGCCAGCAGTTGGACCGGGACAGGGGTTACAGATACGCAGTATTTT. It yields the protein CASSWTGTGVTDTQYF.

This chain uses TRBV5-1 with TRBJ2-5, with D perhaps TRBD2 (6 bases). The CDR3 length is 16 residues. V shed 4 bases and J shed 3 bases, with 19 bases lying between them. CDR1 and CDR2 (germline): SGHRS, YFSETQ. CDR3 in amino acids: CASSNMRGGPEETQYF. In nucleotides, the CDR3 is TGCGCCAGCAGCAACATGCGGGGAGGACCCGAAGAGACCCAGTACTTC.

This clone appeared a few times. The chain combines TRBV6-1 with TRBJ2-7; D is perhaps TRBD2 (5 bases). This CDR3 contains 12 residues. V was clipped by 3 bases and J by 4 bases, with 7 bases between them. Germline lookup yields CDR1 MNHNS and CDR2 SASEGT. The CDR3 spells CASSESGYEQYF. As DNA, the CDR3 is TGTGCCAGCAGTGAGTCGGGGTACGAGCAGTACTTC.

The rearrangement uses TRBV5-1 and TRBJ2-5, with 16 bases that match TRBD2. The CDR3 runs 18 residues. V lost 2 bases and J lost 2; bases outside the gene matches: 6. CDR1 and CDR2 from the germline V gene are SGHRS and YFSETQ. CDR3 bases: TGCGCCAGCAGCTTCGGGACTAGCGGGAGGGCAACTCAAGAGACCCAGTACTTC. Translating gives CASSFGTSGRATQETQYF.

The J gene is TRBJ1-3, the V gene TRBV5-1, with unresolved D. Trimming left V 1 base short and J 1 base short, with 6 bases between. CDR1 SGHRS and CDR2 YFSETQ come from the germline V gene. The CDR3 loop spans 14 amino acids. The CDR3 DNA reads TGCGCCAGCAGCTTGAGTGCTTCTGGAAACACCATATATTTT. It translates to CASSLSASGNTIYF.

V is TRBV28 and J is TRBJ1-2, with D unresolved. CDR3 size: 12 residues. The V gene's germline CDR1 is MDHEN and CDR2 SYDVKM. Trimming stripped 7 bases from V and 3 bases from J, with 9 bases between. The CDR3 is CASKGGYYGYTF. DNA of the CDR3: TGTGCCAGCAAGGGCGGCTACTATGGCTACACCTTC.

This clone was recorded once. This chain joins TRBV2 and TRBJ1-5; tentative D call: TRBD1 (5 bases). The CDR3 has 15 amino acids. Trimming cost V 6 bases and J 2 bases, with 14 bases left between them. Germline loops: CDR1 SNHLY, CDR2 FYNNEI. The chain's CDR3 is CASRSGTRGNQPQHF. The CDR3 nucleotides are TGTGCCAGCAGATCCGGGACGAGGGGCAATCAGCCCCAGCATTTT.

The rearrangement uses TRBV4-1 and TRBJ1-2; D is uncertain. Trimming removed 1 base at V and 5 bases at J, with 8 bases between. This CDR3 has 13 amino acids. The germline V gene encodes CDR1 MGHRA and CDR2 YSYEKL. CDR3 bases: TGCGCCAGCAGCCAAGCTGGGTCTTATGGCTACACCTTC. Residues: CASSQAGSYGYTF.

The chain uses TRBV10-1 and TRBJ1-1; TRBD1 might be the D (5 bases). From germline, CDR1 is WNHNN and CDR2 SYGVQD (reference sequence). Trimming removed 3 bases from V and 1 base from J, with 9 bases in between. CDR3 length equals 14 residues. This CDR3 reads CASSDAGSNTEAFF. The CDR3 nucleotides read TGCGCCAGCAGTGATGCAGGGTCGAACACTGAAGCTTTCTTT.

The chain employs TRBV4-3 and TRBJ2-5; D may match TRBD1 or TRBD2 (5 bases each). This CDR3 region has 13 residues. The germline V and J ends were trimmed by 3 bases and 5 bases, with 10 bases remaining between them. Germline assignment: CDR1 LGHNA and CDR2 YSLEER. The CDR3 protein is CASSHGAAETQYF. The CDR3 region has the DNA TGCGCCAGCAGCCACGGGGCGGCCGAGACCCAGTACTTC.

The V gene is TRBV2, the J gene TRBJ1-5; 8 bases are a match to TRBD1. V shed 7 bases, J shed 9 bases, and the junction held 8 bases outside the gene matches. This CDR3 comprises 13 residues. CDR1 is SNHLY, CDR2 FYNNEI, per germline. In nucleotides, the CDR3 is TGTGCCAGCACCCGGACAGGGCTAGGGCCCCAGCATTTT. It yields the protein CASTRTGLGPQHF.

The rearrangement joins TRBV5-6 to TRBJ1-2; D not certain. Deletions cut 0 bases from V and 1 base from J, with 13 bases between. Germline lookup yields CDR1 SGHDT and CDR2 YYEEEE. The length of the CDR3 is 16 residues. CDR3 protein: CASSLGFGGGNYGYTF. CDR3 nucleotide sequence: TGTGCCAGCAGCTTGGGATTCGGAGGAGGTAACTATGGCTACACCTTC.